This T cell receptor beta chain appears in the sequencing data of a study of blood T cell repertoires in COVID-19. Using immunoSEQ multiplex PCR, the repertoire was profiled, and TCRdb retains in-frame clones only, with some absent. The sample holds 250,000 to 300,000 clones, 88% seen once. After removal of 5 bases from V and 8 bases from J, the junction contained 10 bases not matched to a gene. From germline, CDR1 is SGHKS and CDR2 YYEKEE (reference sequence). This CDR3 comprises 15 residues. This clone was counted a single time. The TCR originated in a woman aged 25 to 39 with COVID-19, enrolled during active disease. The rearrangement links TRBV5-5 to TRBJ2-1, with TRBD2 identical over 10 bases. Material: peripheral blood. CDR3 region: CASSQLTSGFDEQFF. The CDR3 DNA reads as TGTGCCAGCAGTCAGCTGACTAGCGGGTTTGATGAGCAGTTCTTC.